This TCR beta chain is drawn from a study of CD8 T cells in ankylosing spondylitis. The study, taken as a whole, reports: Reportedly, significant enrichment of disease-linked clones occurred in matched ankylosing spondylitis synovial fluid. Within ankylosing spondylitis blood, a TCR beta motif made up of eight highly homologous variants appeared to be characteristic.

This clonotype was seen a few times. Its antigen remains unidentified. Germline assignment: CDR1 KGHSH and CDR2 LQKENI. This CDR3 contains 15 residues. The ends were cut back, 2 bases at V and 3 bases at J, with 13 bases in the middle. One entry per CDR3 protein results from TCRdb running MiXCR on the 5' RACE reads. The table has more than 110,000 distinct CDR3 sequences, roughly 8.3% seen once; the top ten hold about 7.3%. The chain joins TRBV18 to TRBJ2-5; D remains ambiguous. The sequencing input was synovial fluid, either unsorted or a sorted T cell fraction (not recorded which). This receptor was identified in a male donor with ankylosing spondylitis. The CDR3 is CASSPSLGLEETQYF. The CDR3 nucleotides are TGTGCCAGCTCACCATCGCTGGGGTTGGAAGAGACCCAGTACTTC.